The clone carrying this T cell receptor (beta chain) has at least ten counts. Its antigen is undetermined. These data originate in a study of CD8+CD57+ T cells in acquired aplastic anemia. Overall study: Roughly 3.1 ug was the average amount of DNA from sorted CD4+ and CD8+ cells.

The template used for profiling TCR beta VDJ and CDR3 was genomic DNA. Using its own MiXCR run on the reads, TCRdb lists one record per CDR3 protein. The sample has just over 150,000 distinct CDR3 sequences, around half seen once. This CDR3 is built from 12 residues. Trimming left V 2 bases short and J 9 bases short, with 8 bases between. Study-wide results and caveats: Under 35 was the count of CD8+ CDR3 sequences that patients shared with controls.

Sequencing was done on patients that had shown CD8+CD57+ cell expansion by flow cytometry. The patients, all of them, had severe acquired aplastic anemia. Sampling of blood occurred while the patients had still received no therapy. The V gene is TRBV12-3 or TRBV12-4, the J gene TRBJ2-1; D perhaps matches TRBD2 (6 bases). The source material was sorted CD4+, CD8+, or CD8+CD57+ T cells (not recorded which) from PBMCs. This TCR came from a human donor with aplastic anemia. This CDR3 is CASSLPGVEQFF. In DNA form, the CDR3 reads TGTGCCAGCAGTTTACCGGGGGTTGAGCAGTTCTTC.